This T cell receptor (beta chain) comes out of a study of T cells after yellow fever vaccination. V was clipped by 0 bases and J by 4 bases; unmatched bases: 15. The germline V gene encodes CDR1 LGHNA and CDR2 YSLEER. The CDR3 loop spans 19 amino acids. Production of TCR cDNA was by 5'RACE template switching, which also added a universal primer site and UMIs. TCRdb reanalysed the 5' RACE reads using MiXCR and keeps one entry per CDR3 protein. The sample has some 120,000 distinct CDR3 sequences, about 8.8% seen once. Findings and limits, study-wide: Reappearing after the booster were most of the clones from primary vaccination (about 96% CD4, 75% to 90% CD8).

This clonotype was observed many times. Its antigen is not known. Sequencing was performed on CD8+ T cells sorted from PBMCs, taken on the day of the yellow fever booster vaccination. The clonotype comes from a man aged 18 to 35 who received the YFV17D yellow fever vaccine. The rearrangement uses TRBV4-3 and TRBJ2-5; 9 nucleotides line up with TRBD2. The CDR3 protein is CASSQEALAGPRVGETQYF. The CDR3 region has the DNA TGCGCCAGCAGCCAAGAGGCACTAGCGGGTCCGAGGGTCGGAGAGACCCAGTACTTC.